One sample yielded the 4 T cell receptor beta chains listed below, sequenced in a study of blood T cell repertoires in COVID-19. The table came from immunoSEQ multiplex PCR; TCRdb's copy has only in-frame clones and leaves some out. The table has 50,000 to 65,000 clones, about 86% seen once. The source material was peripheral blood. These receptors all stem from a man between 40 and 49 years old with acute or convalescent COVID-19.

The chain has TRBV25-1 and TRBJ2-1; the match to TRBD2 covers 7 bases. The length of the CDR3 is 15 residues. Germline V gene data show CDR1 as MGHDK and CDR2 as SYGVNS. The junction had 2 bases not matched to a gene; V was cut back by 2 bases and J by 1 base. CDR3 in DNA: TGTGCCAGCAGTGAAACGGGGGGTTCCTACAATGAGCAGTTCTTC. It translates to CASSETGGSYNEQFF.

Only a few counts were recorded for this clone. The chain couples TRBV11-3 to TRBJ1-2; possibly TRBD1 for D (5 bases). Trimming removed 5 bases from V and 4 bases from J, with 8 bases in between. Germline values: CDR1 SGHNT, CDR2 YENEEA. The CDR3 runs 12 residues. CDR3 in amino acids: CASSLGGYGYTF. CDR3 nucleotides: TGTGCCAGCAGCCTCGGGGGCTATGGCTACACCTTC.

This chain uses TRBV12-5 with TRBJ1-5; D uncertain. CDR1 is LGHNT and CDR2 is FRNRAP in the germline V gene. The CDR3 consists of 17 residues. V was cut by 2 bases and J by 4 bases, with 18 bases left in between. The DNA of the CDR3 is TGTGCTAGTGGTTTGACAGCTCTTCGGGGTTTAAATCAGCCCCAGCATTTT. Translated, it gives CASGLTALRGLNQPQHF. The full variable domain, rest sourced from reference TRBV12-5 and TRBJ1-5, is DARVTQTPRHKVTEMGQEVTMRCQPILGHNTVFWYRQTMMQGLELLAYFRNRAPLDDSGMPKDRFSAEMPDATLATLKIQPSEPRDSAVYFCASGLTALRGLNQPQHFGDGTRLSIL.

The rearrangement joins TRBV6-1 to TRBJ2-7; 7 bases are shared with TRBD1. The CDR3 has 15 residues. V gave up 3 bases and J gave up 7 bases; unmatched junction bases: 12. Germline CDR1 is MNHNS and CDR2 is SASEGT. This chain's CDR3 is CASSDLQGLRGEQYF. The DNA for the CDR3 is TGTGCCAGCAGTGATCTACAGGGGTTGAGAGGGGAGCAGTACTTC.